This TCR beta chain is drawn from a study of blood T cell repertoires in COVID-19. Study context: Samples representing acute and convalescent COVID-19 were sourced from the United States, Italy and Spain. In each case, the material was cDNA or gDNA derived from T cells, B-cell-depleted T cells, or PBMCs.

Per the original data handling: From reference gene primer amplification, estimates of nucleated cell counts were derived. Data came from immunoSEQ multiplex PCR; TCRdb stores just in-frame clones and leaves some out. V and J calls plus clone size are reproduced from that table; the DNA served to infer D and trimming. The data contain over 250,000 clones, about 80% of them singletons. Germline V lookup: CDR1 SGHTA, CDR2 FQGNSA. The CDR3 sequence is 10 residues long. Trimming removed 8 bases at V and 12 bases at J, with 11 bases between. The receptor was isolated from an elderly woman with acute or convalescent COVID-19. This sequence joins TRBV7-2 and TRBJ2-1, with D tentatively TRBD2 (6 bases). Sample: peripheral blood. The CDR3 protein is CASGGRRQFF. DNA for the CDR3: TGTGCCAGCGGTGGGAGGCGGCAGTTCTTC.